The present T cell receptor (beta chain) was sequenced within a study of blood T cell repertoires in COVID-19. The Seattle patients, enrolled during active infection, were followed longitudinally. TCRdb's copy holds only in-frame clones and misses some; the assay was immunoSEQ multiplex PCR. The table shows about 390,000 clones, with roughly 86% occurring only once. The receptor's source is an older woman with COVID-19, enrolled during active disease. The sequencing input was peripheral blood.

The CDR3 reads CASSYWDSLYEQYF. CDR3 nucleotide sequence: TGTGCCAGCAGCTACTGGGACAGTTTATACGAGCAGTACTTC. The chain is built from TRBV5-5 and TRBJ2-7; 7 bases fit TRBD1. The length of the CDR3 is 14 residues. Germline assignment: CDR1 SGHKS and CDR2 YYEKEE (reference sequence). Losses at the gene ends were 3 bases for V and 4 bases for J; bases not matched to a gene: 7.